Below are 25 T cell receptor beta chains sequenced from a single sample in a study of blood T cell repertoires in COVID-19. Sequencing was performed with immunoSEQ multiplex PCR; in TCRdb, only in-frame clones are kept and a portion is missing. The sample includes about 150,000 clones, 65% to 85% of them seen just once. Sequencing input: peripheral blood. The receptors were gathered from a man in his sixties with active or convalescent COVID-19.

This clone turned up a few times. This CDR3 is CASSPGQGGSQPQHF. CDR3 nucleotides: TGTGCCAGCAGCCCAGGACAGGGGGGGAGTCAGCCCCAGCATTTT. J is TRBJ1-5 and V is TRBV5-6, with TRBD1 matching over 10 bases. CDR3 size: 15 residues. With 4 bases clipped from V and 6 bases from J, the junction kept 7 bases outside the gene matches. CDR1 and CDR2 (germline): SGHDT, YYEEEE.

The rearrangement joins TRBV3-1 (or the pseudogene TRBV3-2) to TRBJ1-4, with 9 positions matching TRBD1. Germline lookup yields CDR1 LGHDT and CDR2 YNNKEL (reference sequence). V was clipped by 6 bases and J by 1 base; unmatched bases: 24. This CDR3 contains 22 residues. CDR3 sequence (DNA): TGTGCCAGCAGGCCAAGGAGCCTCTTTTCGAGGACAGGGGCTAGAACTAATGAAAAACTGTTTTTT. Protein sequence: CASRPRSLFSRTGARTNEKLFF.

This chain links TRBV4-1 with TRBJ1-6, with D maybe TRBD1 (6 bases). Trimming removed 5 bases from V and 0 bases from J, with 23 bases in between. Germline CDR1 reads MGHRA; CDR2 reads YSYEKL. This CDR3 has 20 amino acids. The CDR3, as DNA: TGCGCCAGCAGCAAAAGTCCCCGGGACAAAGCGAGCTCCTATAATTCACCCCTCCACTTT. It codes for CASSKSPRDKASSYNSPLHF.

The gene calls are TRBV30 and TRBJ1-1; perhaps TRBD1 as D (6 bases). From germline, CDR1 is GTSNPN and CDR2 SVGIG (reference sequence). V was clipped by 5 bases and J by 8 bases, with 12 bases between them. The CDR3 contains 11 residues. The CDR3: CAWGTGPEAFF. The CDR3 DNA reads TGTGCCTGGGGAACAGGGCCCGAAGCTTTCTTT.

This clone has a handful of counts. The sample carries other DNA sequences with the same CDR3. The J gene is TRBJ2-7, the V gene TRBV28, with 10 bases fitting TRBD2. The CDR3 spans 14 residues. Looked up from germline, CDR1 is MDHEN and CDR2 is SYDVKM. V lost 5 bases to trimming and J lost 2 bases; unmatched junction nucleotides: 3. CDR3 in DNA: TGTGCCAGCAGTACCAGCGGGAGGGCCTACGAGCAGTACTTC. This codes for CASSTSGRAYEQYF.

The chain links TRBV28 to TRBJ2-5, with D possibly matching TRBD2 (6 bases). Germline loops: CDR1 MDHEN, CDR2 SYDVKM. V lost 6 bases, J lost 1 base, and 12 bases lay in between. The CDR3 loop spans 14 amino acids. CDR3 in DNA: TGTGCCAGCAGCCCTCGGGGGTCCCAAGAGACCCAGTACTTC. Translation: CASSPRGSQETQYF.

The chain recombines TRBV27 with TRBJ2-1, with 8 bases matching TRBD2. The length of the CDR3 is 16 residues. The junction had 5 bases not matched to a gene; V was cut back by 4 bases and J by 0 bases. The germline V gene has CDR1 MNHEY and CDR2 SMNVEV (reference sequence). This CDR3 reads CASSWIAGTSYNEQFF. CDR3 DNA: TGTGCCAGCAGTTGGATAGCGGGAACCTCCTACAATGAGCAGTTCTTC.

V and J are TRBV28 and TRBJ2-1, with 13 bases aligning to TRBD2. CDR3 size: 16 residues. Trimming cost V 5 bases and J 9 bases; bases outside gene matches: 10. Per the germline V gene, CDR1 is MDHEN and CDR2 is SYDVKM. Written as DNA, the CDR3 is TGTGCCAGCAGTCTCTCCGGGACTAGCGGGGAGGGTGAGCAGTTCTTC. It specifies CASSLSGTSGEGEQFF.

The chain carries TRBV13 and TRBJ2-7, with TRBD2 matching 10 bases. V shed 5 bases, J shed 5 bases, and the junction held 18 bases outside the gene matches. CDR1 and CDR2 from the germline V gene are PRHDT and FYEKMQ (reference sequence). The CDR3 extends over 18 amino acids. The CDR3, as DNA: TGTGCCAGCAGCGGACAGTCATCTAGCGGGAGAGGGGACAACGAGCAGTACTTC. It translates to CASSGQSSSGRGDNEQYF.

The rearrangement links TRBV7-3 to TRBJ2-3, with D possibly TRBD1 on 6 matching bases. The germline gives CDR1 SGHTA, CDR2 FQGTGA. CDR3 length: 15 amino acids. Trimming removed 4 bases at V and 1 base at J, with 12 bases between. The CDR3 bases are TGTGCCAGCAGCTCCTCGGGACACCGCACAGATACGCAGTATTTT. It encodes CASSSSGHRTDTQYF.

This clone came up once. The rearrangement uses TRBV20-1 and TRBJ2-1; 7 bases are shared with TRBD2. Per the germline V gene, CDR1 is DFQATT and CDR2 is SNEGSKA (reference sequence). The V segment lost 3 bases and the J segment 2 bases; nucleotides outside the gene matches: 7. The CDR3 spans 15 residues. CDR3 sequence (DNA): TGCAGTGCTAGTGACCTAGCGGACGCCTACAATGAGCAGTTCTTC. This sequence encodes CSASDLADAYNEQFF.

The rearrangement uses TRBV6-5 and TRBJ2-1; the match to TRBD1 covers 7 bases. Germline V lookup: CDR1 MNHEY, CDR2 SVGAGI. The CDR3 loop spans 12 amino acids. Trimming removed 7 bases from V and 6 bases from J; junction bases left unmatched: 3. The CDR3 nucleotides read TGTGCCAGCAACAGGGACAGCAATGAGCAGTTCTTC. It codes for CASNRDSNEQFF.

CDR3: CASSRRTGRNTEAFF. The CDR3 DNA reads TGCGCCAGCAGCCGTCGGACAGGAAGGAACACTGAAGCTTTCTTT. This rearrangement joins TRBV5-1 to TRBJ1-1; 7 nucleotides agree with TRBD1. The CDR3 loop spans 15 amino acids. Germline CDR1 and CDR2: SGHRS and YFSETQ. V lost 4 bases, J lost 1 base, and 7 bases stayed unmatched.

The chain couples TRBV5-4 to TRBJ1-1, with D maybe TRBD1 (5 bases). The CDR3 loop spans 13 amino acids. CDR1 SGHNT and CDR2 YYREEE come from the germline V gene (reference sequence). The germline V and J ends were trimmed by 5 bases and 2 bases, with 10 bases remaining between them. The CDR3 DNA sequence: TGTGCCAGCAGGGCAGGGATTAACACTGAAGCTTTCTTT. Protein: CASRAGINTEAFF.

This chain links TRBV4-1 with TRBJ2-1, with 8 bases lining up with TRBD2. This CDR3 contains 15 residues. Germline V CDR1 and CDR2: MGHRA, YSYEKL. Unmatched junction bases numbered 3, after V lost 0 bases and J lost 5 bases. The CDR3 is CASSQDSGINNEQFF. The CDR3 region has the DNA TGCGCCAGCAGCCAAGATAGCGGGATCAACAATGAGCAGTTCTTC.

This clone occurred a few times. The CDR3 DNA follows: TGTGCCAGCTCCCCTCAGCCGGGAACTGAAGCTTTCTTT. Translated: CASSPQPGTEAFF. The V and J genes are TRBV18 and TRBJ1-1, with D unresolved. V was shortened by 6 bases and J by 5 bases, with 13 bases between the two germline ends. CDR3 length equals 13 residues. Germline lookup yields CDR1 KGHSH and CDR2 LQKENI.

This clone has only one observation. The chain combines TRBV19 with TRBJ1-1, with TRBD1 as a possible D gene (6 bases). This CDR3 is 15 amino acids long. Per germline, CDR1 LNHDA and CDR2 SQIVND (reference sequence). The V gene lost 0 bases and the J gene lost 2 bases, with 10 bases spanning the gap. CDR3 sequence reads: CASSIEGRGNTEAFF. The CDR3 nucleotides read TGTGCCAGTAGTATAGAGGGCAGGGGAAACACTGAAGCTTTCTTT.

CDR3 DNA sequence: TGTGCCAGCAGCTTAGGCATAGGGAGGGACAATGAGCAGTTCTTC. Amino acid sequence: CASSLGIGRDNEQFF. The V gene is TRBV7-3, the J gene TRBJ2-1; 7 bases are shared with TRBD2. CDR3 size: 15 residues. Germline V gene data show CDR1 as SGHTA and CDR2 as FQGTGA. Trimming took 2 bases from V and 5 from J; bases not matched to a gene: 6.

The chain joins TRBV27 to TRBJ2-6, with 10 bases lining up with TRBD1. This CDR3 comprises 18 residues. Per the germline V gene, CDR1 is MNHEY and CDR2 is SMNVEV (reference sequence). J was trimmed by 0 bases and V by 3 bases; bases with no gene match: 5. In nucleotides, the CDR3 is TGTGCCAGCAGTTTCAGACAGGGGGCCTTCTCTGGGGCCAACGTCCTGACTTTC. This sequence encodes CASSFRQGAFSGANVLTF.

The V and J genes are TRBV6-5 and TRBJ2-2; 7 bases map to TRBD2. Germline CDR1 reads MNHEY; CDR2 reads SVGAGI. With 10 bases clipped from V and 7 bases from J, the junction kept 15 bases outside the gene matches. The CDR3 is 15 residues long. The CDR3: CATCETSVGGGELFF. The CDR3 DNA reads as TGTGCCACCTGCGAAACTAGCGTCGGGGGCGGGGAGCTGTTTTTT.

Only a few counts were recorded for this clone. J is TRBJ2-3 and V is TRBV10-3; maybe TRBD2 (5 bases). The CDR3 is 15 residues long. The ends were cut back, 4 bases at V and 5 bases at J, with 16 bases in the middle. Per the germline V gene, CDR1 is ENHRY and CDR2 is SYGVKD. The CDR3 nucleotides are TGTGCCATCAGTGGGATGTACGGGGTCGGAGATACGCAGTATTTT. Protein product: CAISGMYGVGDTQYF.

This chain connects TRBV7-8 to TRBJ2-1, with TRBD2 matching 8 bases. CDR3 length: 16 amino acids. V lost 1 base and J lost 7; bases outside the gene matches: 9. Germline loops: CDR1 SGHVS, CDR2 FQNEAQ. The CDR3: CASSLVVGRAINEQFF. The CDR3 bases are TGTGCCAGCAGCTTAGTAGTCGGGAGGGCCATTAATGAGCAGTTCTTC.

The J gene is TRBJ1-5, the V gene TRBV19, with 9 bases lining up with TRBD1. The CDR3 has 16 residues. Looked up from germline, CDR1 is LNHDA and CDR2 is SQIVND (reference sequence). The junction had 8 bases not matched to a gene; V was cut back by 3 bases and J by 5 bases. The CDR3 reads CASSILRDRAYQPQHF. The CDR3 region has the DNA TGTGCCAGTAGTATTTTGAGGGACAGGGCGTATCAGCCCCAGCATTTT.

The chain recombines TRBV27 with TRBJ2-3; 7 bases map to TRBD2. Germline V CDR1 and CDR2: MNHEY, SMNVEV (reference sequence). This CDR3 is built from 13 residues. The junction had 2 bases not matched to a gene; V was cut back by 4 bases and J by 4 bases. CDR3 sequence reads: CASSSAGADTQYF. As DNA, the CDR3 is TGTGCCAGCAGTTCCGCGGGGGCAGATACGCAGTATTTT.

This chain connects TRBV5-1 to TRBJ1-2; D is uncertain. Trimming shortened V by 0 bases and J by 0 bases, and 6 bases separated the two germline ends. Germline-derived CDR1 and CDR2 are SGHRS and YFSETQ. This CDR3 has 14 amino acids. In nucleotides, the CDR3 is TGCGCCAGCAGCTTGGTAGCGGCTAACTATGGCTACACCTTC. Translating it yields CASSLVAANYGYTF.